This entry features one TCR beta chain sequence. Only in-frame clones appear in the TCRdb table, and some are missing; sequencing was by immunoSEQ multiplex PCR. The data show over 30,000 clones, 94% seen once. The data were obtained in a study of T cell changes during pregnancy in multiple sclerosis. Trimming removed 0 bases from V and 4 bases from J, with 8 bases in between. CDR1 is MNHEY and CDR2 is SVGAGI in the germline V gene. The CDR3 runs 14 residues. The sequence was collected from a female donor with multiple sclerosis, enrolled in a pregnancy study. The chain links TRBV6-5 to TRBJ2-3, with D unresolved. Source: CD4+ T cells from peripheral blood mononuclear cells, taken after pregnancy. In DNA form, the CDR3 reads TGTGCCAGCAGTTACTCGTTAGCATCAGATACGCAGTATTTT. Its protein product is CASSYSLASDTQYF.